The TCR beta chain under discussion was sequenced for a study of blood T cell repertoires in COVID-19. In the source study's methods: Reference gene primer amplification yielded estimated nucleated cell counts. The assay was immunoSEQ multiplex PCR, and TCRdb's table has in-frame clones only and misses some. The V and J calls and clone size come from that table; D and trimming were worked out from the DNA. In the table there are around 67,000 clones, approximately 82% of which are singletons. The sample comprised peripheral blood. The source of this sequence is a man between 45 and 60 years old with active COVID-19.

CDR3 loop: CASSYSEGPYEQYF. As DNA, the CDR3 is TGTGCCAGCAGTTACTCGGAGGGGCCCTACGAGCAGTACTTC. The chain combines TRBV6-6 with TRBJ2-7; the D gene is possibly TRBD2 (6 bases). CDR3 size: 14 residues. Germline CDR1 MNHNY, CDR2 SVGAGI (reference sequence). V lost 0 bases to trimming and J lost 2 bases, with 8 bases between them.